This passage covers 29 T cell receptor beta chains from one sample sequenced in a study of blood T cell repertoires in COVID-19. Using immunoSEQ multiplex PCR, the repertoire was profiled, and TCRdb retains in-frame clones only, with some absent. The sample includes 300,000 to 350,000 clones, 85% to 90% of them seen just once. The specimen sequenced was PBMCs or T cells enriched from blood (not recorded which). The receptors stem from a woman aged 30 to 39 who had recovered from COVID-19.

The CDR3 loop reads CASSSGQASYGYTF. The CDR3, as DNA: TGTGCCAGCAGCTCGGGACAGGCCAGCTATGGCTACACCTTC. The J gene is TRBJ1-2, the V gene TRBV7-9; 8 nucleotides match TRBD1. CDR3 length: 14 residues. J gave up 4 bases and V 4 bases, and 5 bases lay outside the gene matches. Germline CDR1 is SEHNR and CDR2 is FQNEAQ (reference sequence).

As to this clone: Other DNA sequences from this sample encode an identical CDR3 as well. The V gene is TRBV19, the J gene TRBJ2-7; TRBD1 might be the D (5 bases). With 8 bases removed from V and 3 bases from J, the gap between germline ends came to 14 bases. Germline values: CDR1 LNHDA, CDR2 SQIVND (reference sequence). There are 13 residues in the CDR3. The CDR3: CASSPDSNYEQYF. The DNA of the CDR3 is TGTGCCAGTTCCCCCGACAGCAACTACGAGCAGTACTTC.

V and J are TRBV28 and TRBJ1-2; 7 bases fit TRBD1. CDR1 is MDHEN, CDR2 SYDVKM, per germline. With 5 bases clipped from V and 1 base from J, the junction kept 10 bases outside the gene matches. The CDR3 has 16 residues. The CDR3 region is CASSRITGAFNYGYTF. In DNA form, the CDR3 reads TGTGCCAGCAGTCGCATAACAGGGGCCTTTAACTATGGCTACACCTTC.

This chain connects TRBV5-5 to TRBJ2-1; 10 positions match TRBD2. The CDR3 loop spans 16 amino acids. Germline trimming cut 1 base from V and 4 bases from J; bases unmatched to any gene: 5. The germline V gene encodes CDR1 SGHKS and CDR2 YYEKEE (reference sequence). CDR3 nucleotide sequence: TGTGCCAGCAGCTTGTGGCTAGCGGGAGTGTACAATGAGCAGTTCTTC. Its protein is CASSLWLAGVYNEQFF.

The chain has TRBV27 and TRBJ1-2; 8 bases are a match to TRBD1. Germline V gene data show CDR1 as MNHEY and CDR2 as SMNVEV (reference sequence). After removal of 6 bases from V and 4 bases from J, the junction contained 7 bases not matched to a gene. CDR3 length: 14 residues. The CDR3 reads CASRPQGALYGYTF. The CDR3 DNA follows: TGTGCCAGCAGACCCCAGGGGGCTCTCTATGGCTACACCTTC.

The chain links TRBV6-5 to TRBJ2-3; D is possibly TRBD1 (6 bases). The CDR3 runs to 12 residues. The ends were cut back, 2 bases at V and 9 bases at J, with 9 bases in the middle. CDR1 is MNHEY, CDR2 SVGAGI, per germline. The CDR3 DNA follows: TGTGCCAGCAGTTACGCTAGGGGGACGCAGTATTTT. Translating it yields CASSYARGTQYF.

The chain links TRBV4-3 to TRBJ2-7; tentatively, D is TRBD2 (6 bases). Germline V lookup: CDR1 LGHNA, CDR2 YSLEER. Trimming took off 0 bases at V and 5 bases at J, with 14 bases between the two ends. The CDR3 runs 15 residues. In nucleotides, the CDR3 is TGCGCCAGCAGCCAAGAGAGACGGGGGTACGACGAGCAGTACTTC. This encodes CASSQERRGYDEQYF.

The chain employs TRBV10-3 and TRBJ2-7, with D possibly TRBD2 on 6 matching bases. This CDR3 is 14 amino acids long. Germline V gene data show CDR1 as ENHRY and CDR2 as SYGVKD. V lost 4 bases, J lost 2 bases, and 12 bases lay in between. CDR3 loop: CAISAGTLTYEQYF. The CDR3 region has the DNA TGTGCCATCAGTGCGGGGACTCTCACCTACGAGCAGTACTTC.

V and J are TRBV6-5 and TRBJ2-1, with D unresolved. The ends were cut back, 4 bases at V and 6 bases at J, with 13 bases in the middle. From germline, CDR1 is MNHEY and CDR2 SVGAGI. The CDR3 is 14 amino acids. The chain's CDR3 is CASSSALAVNEQFF. As DNA, the CDR3 is TGTGCCAGCAGTTCGGCCTTGGCGGTCAATGAGCAGTTCTTC.

The chain uses TRBV4-1 and TRBJ2-7, with 16 bases lining up with TRBD2. V gave up 3 bases and J gave up 2 bases; unmatched junction bases: 7. This CDR3 is built from 18 residues. Germline V gene data show CDR1 as MGHRA and CDR2 as YSYEKL. In DNA, the CDR3 is TGCGCCAGCAGCCACACCGGGACTAGCGGGAGGGTAACCTACGAGCAGTACTTC. This translates into CASSHTGTSGRVTYEQYF.

The chain uses TRBV7-2 and TRBJ2-1, with 9 bases fitting TRBD1. The CDR3 consists of 15 residues. The V gene end was trimmed by 3 bases and the J gene end by 8 bases; junction bases not matched to a gene: 8. Germline lookup yields CDR1 SGHTA and CDR2 FQGNSA. The CDR3 DNA reads TGTGCCAGCAGCTTTACACAGGGGGCGTTTGATGAGCAGTTCTTC. It encodes CASSFTQGAFDEQFF.

This chain connects TRBV7-2 to TRBJ2-5, with a weak D call TRBD2 (6 bases). V lost 2 bases and J 3 bases, leaving 10 bases between the germline ends. The CDR3 loop spans 14 amino acids. Germline CDR1 is SGHTA and CDR2 is FQGNSA. The CDR3: CASSLSWGEETQYF. The CDR3 DNA reads as TGTGCCAGCAGCTTAAGTTGGGGGGAAGAGACCCAGTACTTC.

This clone was observed a few times. This chain joins TRBV7-9 and TRBJ1-1; no definite D call. Trimming removed 2 bases at V and 1 base at J, with 11 bases between. The CDR3 is 15 amino acids. The germline gives CDR1 SEHNR, CDR2 FQNEAQ (reference sequence). Here the CDR3 DNA reads TGTGCCAGCAGCTTATATAGCTTACAGAACACTGAAGCTTTCTTT. It translates to CASSLYSLQNTEAFF.

The rearrangement links TRBV18 to TRBJ1-1; 9 positions match TRBD1. J lost 4 bases, V lost 5 bases, and 5 bases had no gene match. Germline CDR1 reads KGHSH; CDR2 reads LQKENI. The CDR3 has 14 residues. The CDR3 DNA reads TGTGCCAGCTCAGAAAGACAGGGGGGCACTGAAGCTTTCTTT. Translation: CASSERQGGTEAFF.

This rearrangement joins TRBV28 to TRBJ2-5; D possibly corresponds to TRBD1 (5 bases). This CDR3 contains 13 residues. In germline, CDR1 is MDHEN, CDR2 SYDVKM. V lost 5 bases to trimming and J lost 5 bases, with 12 bases between them. This CDR3 is CASSLRVGETQYF. The CDR3 bases are TGTGCCAGCAGTCTCAGGGTAGGGGAGACCCAGTACTTC.

The chain is built from TRBV30 and TRBJ1-4; perhaps TRBD1 as D (6 bases). This CDR3 has 14 residues. V lost 2 bases to trimming and J lost 4 bases, with 11 bases between them. Germline V gene lookup returns CDR1 GTSNPN and CDR2 SVGIG (reference sequence). As DNA, the CDR3 is TGTGCCTGGAGTCCTGGACAGCTTAATGAAAAACTGTTTTTT. This sequence encodes CAWSPGQLNEKLFF.

In nucleotides, the CDR3 is TGTGCCAGCGATCGGTCGGGGAGGGGGAACACTGAAGCTTTCTTT. As protein: CASDRSGRGNTEAFF. The chain employs TRBV28 and TRBJ1-1; possible D gene TRBD1, 5 bases. CDR3 length: 15 amino acids. Germline CDR1 is MDHEN and CDR2 is SYDVKM. Trimming removed 8 bases from V and 1 base from J, with 17 bases in between.

The V call is TRBV4-1, the J call TRBJ1-2; perhaps TRBD1 as D (6 bases). Germline CDR1 MGHRA, CDR2 YSYEKL. This CDR3 has 12 residues. The V end was cut by 2 bases, the J end by 6 bases, with 7 bases between. The DNA for the CDR3 is TGCGCCAGCAGCCAACACAGGGATGGCTACACCTTC. Amino acids: CASSQHRDGYTF.

This clone is a singleton in its sample. This chain joins TRBV20-1 and TRBJ2-7; TRBD2 might be the D (5 bases). Trimming shortened V by 3 bases and J by 7 bases, and 19 bases separated the two germline ends. Germline lookup yields CDR1 DFQATT and CDR2 SNEGSKA (reference sequence). The length of the CDR3 is 14 residues. CDR3 loop: CSASAPTGVWEQYF. As DNA, the CDR3 is TGCAGTGCTAGTGCCCCCACCGGGGTCTGGGAGCAGTACTTC.

This sequence joins TRBV4-1 and TRBJ1-5, with 7 bases matching TRBD1. The CDR3 is 21 amino acids. CDR1 and CDR2 (germline): MGHRA, YSYEKL. V dropped 0 bases and J dropped 0; count of bases not matched to a gene: 17. The CDR3 DNA sequence: TGCGCCAGCAGCCAAGAGTACATACCAACCGGGACAGTCTATAGCAATCAGCCCCAGCATTTT. Translated, it gives CASSQEYIPTGTVYSNQPQHF.

The chain uses TRBV6-5 and TRBJ1-1, with D unclear. Germline V gene sequence: CDR1 MNHEY, CDR2 SVGAGI. The CDR3 length is 13 residues. V was cut by 2 bases and J by 11 bases, with 15 bases left in between. The CDR3 DNA reads as TGTGCCAGCAGTTACCATGAAGCCCCGGGGGCTTTCTTT. It is translated as CASSYHEAPGAFF.

This chain links TRBV5-6 with TRBJ2-3, with TRBD2 identical over 8 bases. Germline CDR1 reads SGHDT; CDR2 reads YYEEEE. V gave up 2 bases and J gave up 2 bases; unmatched junction bases: 10. The CDR3 is 17 residues long. The CDR3: CASSFGLAGGYTDTQYF. The CDR3, as DNA: TGTGCCAGCAGCTTTGGTCTGGCGGGAGGATACACAGATACGCAGTATTTT.

The chain joins TRBV10-3 to TRBJ1-1; TRBD1 aligns across 10 bases. Looked up from germline, CDR1 is ENHRY and CDR2 is SYGVKD. The CDR3 is 15 amino acids. J was trimmed by 1 base and V by 5 bases; bases with no gene match: 4. CDR3 bases: TGTGCCATCAGTAAGGGACAGGGGCCGAACACTGAAGCTTTCTTT. As protein: CAISKGQGPNTEAFF.

This chain uses TRBV6-6 with TRBJ2-1, with 9 bases lining up with TRBD2. Trimming removed 6 bases from V and 7 bases from J; junction bases left unmatched: 25. CDR1 and CDR2 from the germline V gene are MNHNY and SVGAGI (reference sequence). The CDR3 totals 20 residues. The CDR3 DNA reads as TGTGCCAGCAGCAAGAGGGGGATGAGGAATAGCGGGAGTAGCTCGAATGAGCAGTTCTTC. Its protein product is CASSKRGMRNSGSSSNEQFF.

This chain connects TRBV5-4 to TRBJ2-5; D is possibly TRBD2 (6 bases). Trimming took 3 bases from V and 2 from J, leaving 14 bases between them. The CDR3 is made up of 15 amino acids. Germline CDR1 SGHNT, CDR2 YYREEE (reference sequence). CDR3 sequence: CASSSSSTRQETQYF. The CDR3 DNA reads as TGTGCCAGCAGCTCCTCCTCGACTAGACAAGAGACCCAGTACTTC.

DNA for the CDR3: TGTGCCAGCAGGACCCAGGGGACAGATACGCAGTATTTT. Encoded protein: CASRTQGTDTQYF. The gene calls are TRBV12-3 or TRBV12-4 and TRBJ2-3; D is possibly TRBD1 (6 bases). The germline V and J ends were trimmed by 6 bases and 3 bases, with 10 bases remaining between them. This CDR3 is 13 amino acids long.

The chain recombines TRBV4-3 with TRBJ2-2; possibly TRBD1 for D (5 bases). Trimming took 1 base from V and 4 from J, leaving 19 bases between them. CDR1 and CDR2 (germline): LGHNA, YSLEER. CDR3 length: 18 amino acids. CDR3 nucleotides: TGCGCCAGCAGCCAAGTGTACTATGCAGGGTCCCTCACCGGGGAGCTGTTTTTT. Residues: CASSQVYYAGSLTGELFF.

The chain uses TRBV10-3 and TRBJ1-4; D is ambiguous. Germline V CDR1 and CDR2: ENHRY, SYGVKD. The CDR3 is made up of 13 amino acids. Trimming removed 3 bases at V and 5 bases at J, with 7 bases between. For the CDR3, the DNA is TGTGCCATCAGTGACGGGAAAAATGAAAAACTGTTTTTT. This encodes CAISDGKNEKLFF.

The chain uses TRBV18 and TRBJ2-5, with TRBD1 as a possible D gene (6 bases). V was cut by 4 bases and J by 1 base, with 13 bases left in between. Germline lookup yields CDR1 KGHSH and CDR2 LQKENI. There are 15 residues in the CDR3. Here the CDR3 DNA reads TGTGCCAGCTCACGACAGGCTAGAGGCCAAGAGACCCAGTACTTC. Protein sequence: CASSRQARGQETQYF.